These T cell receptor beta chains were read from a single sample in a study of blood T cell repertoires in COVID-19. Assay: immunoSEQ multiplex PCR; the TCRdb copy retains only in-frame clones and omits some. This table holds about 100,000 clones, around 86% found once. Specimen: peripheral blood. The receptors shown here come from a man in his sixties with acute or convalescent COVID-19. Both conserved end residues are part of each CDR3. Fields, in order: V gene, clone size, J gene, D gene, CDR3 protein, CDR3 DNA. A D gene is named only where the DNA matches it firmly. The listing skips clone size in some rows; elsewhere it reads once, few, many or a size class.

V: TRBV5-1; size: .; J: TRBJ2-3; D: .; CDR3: CASSSQGSGTGTDTQYF; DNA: TGCGCCAGCAGCTCCCAGGGGAGCGGGACGGGGACAGATACGCAGTATTTT
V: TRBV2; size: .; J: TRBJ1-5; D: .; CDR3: CASSEEPRSNQPQHF; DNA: TGTGCCAGCAGCGAAGAACCTCGGAGCAATCAGCCCCAGCATTTT
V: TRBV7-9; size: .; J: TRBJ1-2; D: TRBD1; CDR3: CASSLGQNNNYGYTF; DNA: TGTGCCAGCAGCTTGGGACAGAACAATAACTATGGCTACACCTTC
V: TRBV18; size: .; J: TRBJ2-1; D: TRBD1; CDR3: CASSLDRGTYNEQFF; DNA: TGTGCCAGCTCCCTGGACAGGGGGACTTACAATGAGCAGTTCTTC
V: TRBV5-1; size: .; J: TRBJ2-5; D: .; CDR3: CASSTGKGETQYF; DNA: TGCGCCAGCAGCACCGGGAAAGGGGAGACCCAGTACTTC
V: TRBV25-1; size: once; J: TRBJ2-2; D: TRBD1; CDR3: CASTWTGYNGELFF; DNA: TGTGCCAGCACCTGGACAGGGTACAACGGGGAGCTGTTTTTT
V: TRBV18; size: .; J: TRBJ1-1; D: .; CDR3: CASSSRGNTEAFF; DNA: TGTGCCAGCTCATCTCGGGGGAACACTGAAGCTTTCTTT
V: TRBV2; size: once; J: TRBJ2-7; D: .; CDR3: CASSEVRFNEQYF; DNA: TGTGCCAGCAGTGAAGTCAGATTCAACGAGCAGTACTTC
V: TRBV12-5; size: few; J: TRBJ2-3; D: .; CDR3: CASGCLWTDTSTDTQYF; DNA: TGTGCTAGTGGCTGTCTATGGACAGACACTAGCACAGATACGCAGTATTTT
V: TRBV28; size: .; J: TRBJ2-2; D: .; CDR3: CAGEVAGTGELFF; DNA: TGTGCCGGGGAGGTCGCGGGCACCGGGGAGCTGTTTTTT
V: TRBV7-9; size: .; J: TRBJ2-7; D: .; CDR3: CASSLSDRPYEQYF; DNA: TGTGCCAGCAGCTTATCGGACAGACCCTACGAGCAGTACTTC
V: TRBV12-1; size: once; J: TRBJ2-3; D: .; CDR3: CASSSEYSQYF; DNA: TGTGCCAGCAGCTCGGAGTATTCGCAGTATTTT
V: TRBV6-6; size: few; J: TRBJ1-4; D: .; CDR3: CASSYELREKLFF; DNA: TGTGCCAGCAGTTATGAGTTAAGAGAAAAACTGTTTTTT
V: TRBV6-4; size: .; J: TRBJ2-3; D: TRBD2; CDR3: CASSDSPLAGVTDTQYF; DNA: TGTGCCAGCAGTGACAGTCCACTAGCGGGAGTTACAGATACGCAGTATTTT
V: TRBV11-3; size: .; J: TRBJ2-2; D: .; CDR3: CASSHHLADTGELFF; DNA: TGTGCCAGCAGCCACCATTTGGCTGACACCGGGGAGCTGTTTTTT
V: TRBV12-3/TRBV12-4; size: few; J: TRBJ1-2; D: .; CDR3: CASRRDGSYGYTF; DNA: TGTGCCAGCAGGCGGGATGGTTCCTATGGCTACACCTTC
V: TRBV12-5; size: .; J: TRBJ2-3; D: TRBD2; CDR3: CASGPGGGVGTDTQYF; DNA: TGTGCTAGTGGTCCGGGAGGCGGGGTAGGGACAGATACGCAGTATTTT
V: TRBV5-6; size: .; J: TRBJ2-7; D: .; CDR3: CASSLIGVYEQYF; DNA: TGTGCCAGCAGCTTGATAGGGGTTTACGAGCAGTACTTC
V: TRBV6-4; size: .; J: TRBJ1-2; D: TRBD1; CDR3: CASSLRTGANYGYTF; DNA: TGTGCCAGCAGTCTGCGGACAGGGGCTAACTATGGCTACACCTTC
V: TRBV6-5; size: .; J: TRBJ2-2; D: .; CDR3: CASSYDGAGAGGELFF; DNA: TGTGCCAGCAGTTACGACGGCGCAGGGGCGGGCGGGGAGCTGTTTTTT
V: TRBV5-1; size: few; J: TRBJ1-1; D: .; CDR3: CASSLPGPEAFF; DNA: TGCGCCAGCAGCTTGCCAGGGCCTGAAGCTTTCTTT
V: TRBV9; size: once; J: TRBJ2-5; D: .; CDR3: CASSVGTTNEFQETQYF; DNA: TGTGCCAGCAGCGTAGGGACAACAAACGAGTTCCAAGAGACCCAGTACTTC
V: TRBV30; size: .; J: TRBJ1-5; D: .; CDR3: CAWNGRGNQPQHF; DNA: TGTGCCTGGAACGGGCGGGGCAATCAGCCCCAGCATTTT
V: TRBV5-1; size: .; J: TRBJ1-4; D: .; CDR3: CASRRDNEKLFF; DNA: TGCGCCAGCAGGCGGGATAATGAAAAACTGTTTTTT
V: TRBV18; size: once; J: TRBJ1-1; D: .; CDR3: CASSPRGPLNTEAFF; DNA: TGTGCCAGCTCACCCAGGGGACCCTTGAACACTGAAGCTTTCTTT
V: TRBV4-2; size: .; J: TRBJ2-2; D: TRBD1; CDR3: CASSPDFGQGAGELFF; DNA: TGTGCCAGCTCCCCAGATTTCGGACAGGGTGCCGGGGAGCTGTTTTTT
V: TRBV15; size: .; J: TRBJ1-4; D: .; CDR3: CATSRDTTGSEKLFF; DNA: TGTGCCACCAGCAGAGATACGACAGGCAGTGAAAAACTGTTTTTT
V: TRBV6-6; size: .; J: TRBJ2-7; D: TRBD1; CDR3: CASSYSGQGRYEQYF; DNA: TGTGCCAGCAGTTACTCGGGACAGGGGAGGTACGAGCAGTACTTC
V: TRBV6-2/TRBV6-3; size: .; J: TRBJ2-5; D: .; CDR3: CASSPNTGYQETQYF; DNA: TGTGCCAGCAGTCCAAACACGGGGTACCAAGAGACCCAGTACTTC
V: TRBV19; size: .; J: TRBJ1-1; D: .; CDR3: CASMPGGAGYIRTEAFF; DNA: TGTGCCAGTATGCCTGGAGGGGCAGGGTATATTCGGACTGAAGCTTTCTTT
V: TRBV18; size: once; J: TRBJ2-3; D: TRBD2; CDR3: CASSPQLAGGPDTQYF; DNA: TGTGCCAGCTCACCCCAACTGGCGGGAGGGCCGGATACGCAGTATTTT
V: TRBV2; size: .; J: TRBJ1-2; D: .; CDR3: CASRGGAGGYTF; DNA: TGTGCCAGCAGGGGGGGGGCCGGTGGCTACACCTTC
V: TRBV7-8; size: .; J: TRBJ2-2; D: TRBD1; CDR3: CASSWDRDTGELFF; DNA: TGTGCCAGCAGTTGGGACAGGGACACCGGGGAGCTGTTTTTT
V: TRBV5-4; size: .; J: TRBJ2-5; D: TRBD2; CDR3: CASTKSGGAESQTQYF; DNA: TGTGCCAGCACGAAGAGCGGGGGGGCCGAGAGTCAGACCCAGTACTTC
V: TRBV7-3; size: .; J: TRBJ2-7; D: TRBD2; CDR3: CASATSGGYEQYF; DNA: TGTGCCAGCGCGACTAGCGGGGGGTACGAGCAGTACTTC
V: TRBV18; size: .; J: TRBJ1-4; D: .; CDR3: CASSPTTGATNEKLFF; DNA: TGTGCCAGCTCACCAACAACAGGTGCAACTAATGAAAAACTGTTTTTT
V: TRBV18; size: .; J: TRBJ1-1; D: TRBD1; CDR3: CASKTGTVNTEAFF; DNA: TGTGCCAGCAAAACCGGGACAGTGAACACTGAAGCTTTCTTT
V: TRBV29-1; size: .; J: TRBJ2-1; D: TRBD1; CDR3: CSDVRQGWDEQFF; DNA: TGCAGCGACGTACGACAGGGGTGGGATGAGCAGTTCTTC